The text below deals with one TCR beta chain. V lost 3 bases and J 1 base, leaving 9 bases between the germline ends. The CDR3 runs to 15 residues. The germline gives CDR1 MGHDK, CDR2 SYGVNS. The data originate from a study of T cell changes during pregnancy in multiple sclerosis. Sequenced by immunoSEQ multiplex PCR; TCRdb stores in-frame clones only, minus some. The data show 35,000 to 45,000 clones, with 75% to 95% seen just once and 0.35% to 0.45% held by the top ten. The sequence derives from a female donor with multiple sclerosis, enrolled in a pregnancy study. V gene TRBV25-1 combines with J gene TRBJ2-2; the D gene is possibly TRBD2 (5 bases). Sequencing used CD4+ T cells from peripheral blood mononuclear cells, obtained in the third trimester of pregnancy. Here the CDR3 DNA reads TGTGCCAGCAGTGACGCCCGGGGGAACACCGGGGAGCTGTTTTTT. Translating it yields CASSDARGNTGELFF.